The 30 T cell receptor beta chains below come from one sample, sequenced in a study of OX40 agonist ivuxolimab in advanced cancers. Clones were sequenced by immunoSEQ multiplex PCR, and TCRdb holds only the in-frame ones, with some missing. Of 60,000 to 100,000 clones in the sample, about 84% were seen once. Sequenced material: CD4+ or CD8+ T cells sorted from blood, taken in a trial of the OX40 agonist ivuxolimab. Every receptor here comes from an adult with an advanced solid tumor such as melanoma, head and neck, liver or kidney cancer.

The chain has TRBV14 and TRBJ2-1, with D unclear. CDR3 length equals 16 residues. Germline V gene data show CDR1 as SGHDN and CDR2 as FVKESK. Trimming took off 0 bases at V and 0 bases at J, with 9 bases between the two ends. CDR3 amino acids: CASSQEVISSYNEQFF. In nucleotides, the CDR3 is TGTGCCAGCAGCCAAGAGGTGATTTCCTCCTACAATGAGCAGTTCTTC.

The chain links TRBV11-2 to TRBJ2-2; maybe TRBD2 (6 bases). Trimming removed 5 bases at V and 7 bases at J, with 14 bases between. The CDR3 has 14 residues. Germline assignment: CDR1 SGHAT and CDR2 FQNNGV. The CDR3 loop reads CASSGWGDGGELFF. In nucleotides, the CDR3 is TGTGCCAGCAGCGGGTGGGGGGATGGCGGGGAGCTGTTTTTT.

This chain connects TRBV5-1 to TRBJ1-3; TRBD1 might be the D (5 bases). Trimming cost V 2 bases and J 0 bases, with 18 bases left between them. The CDR3 is 18 residues long. Germline CDR1 SGHRS, CDR2 YFSETQ. In DNA form, the CDR3 reads TGCGCCAGCAGCTTTTGGGGCCTCAGGGATAGCTCTGGAAACACCATATATTTT. This sequence encodes CASSFWGLRDSSGNTIYF.

V usage is TRBV28 and J usage is TRBJ2-4; TRBD1 might be the D (7 bases). The V end lost 7 bases, the J end lost 0 bases, and 16 bases lay between the germline ends. Germline CDR1 MDHEN, CDR2 SYDVKM. The CDR3 runs to 16 residues. In DNA form, the CDR3 reads TGTGCCAGCACCAGGGGGACTCTTCTAGCCAAAAACATTCAGTACTTC. Encoded protein: CASTRGTLLAKNIQYF.

The J gene is TRBJ1-2, the V gene TRBV5-5; a weak D match, TRBD1 (6 bases). This CDR3 has 11 amino acids. V was shortened by 1 base and J by 14 bases, with 12 bases between the two germline ends. CDR1 and CDR2 (germline): SGHKS, YYEKEE (reference sequence). The CDR3 nucleotides read TGTGCCAGCAGCTTGACAGGGACCAAAACCTTC. Translation gives CASSLTGTKTF.

The table lists this clone with a few counts. This specimen includes other DNA sequences encoding the same CDR3. The V call is TRBV19, the J call TRBJ1-5; maybe TRBD1 (5 bases). V was shortened by 3 bases and J by 5 bases, with 14 bases between the two germline ends. The CDR3 totals 15 residues. Germline CDR1 reads LNHDA; CDR2 reads SQIVND (reference sequence). CDR3 region: CASSMGPQGYQPQHF. The DNA for the CDR3 is TGTGCCAGTAGTATGGGGCCTCAGGGATATCAGCCCCAGCATTTT. Full variable domain (outside the CDR3, taken from reference TRBV19 and TRBJ1-5): DGGITQSPKYLFRKEGQNVTLSCEQNLNHDAMYWYRQDPGQGLRLIYYSQIVNDFQKGDIAEGYSVSREKKESFPLTVTSAQKNPTAFYLCASSMGPQGYQPQHFGDGTRLSIL.

This sequence joins TRBV28 and TRBJ2-7, with 7 bases identical to TRBD1. Germline loops: CDR1 MDHEN, CDR2 SYDVKM. J lost 0 bases, V lost 3 bases, and 2 bases had no gene match. This CDR3 region has 14 residues. CDR3 in DNA: TGTGCCAGCAGTTTCGGACAGGTCTCCTACGAGCAGTACTTC. Protein: CASSFGQVSYEQYF.

The chain has TRBV10-3 and TRBJ2-3; 10 bases agree with TRBD2. Germline CDR1 is ENHRY and CDR2 is SYGVKD. The CDR3 runs to 13 residues. The junction had 6 bases not matched to a gene; V was cut back by 11 bases and J by 4 bases. CDR3 residues: CAAGTSAPDTQYF. CDR3 DNA: TGTGCCGCCGGGACTAGCGCGCCAGATACGCAGTATTTT.

This CDR3 is CASSVDHDRYNEQFF. Written as DNA, the CDR3 is TGTGCCAGCAGCGTAGACCATGACAGGTACAATGAGCAGTTCTTC. The chain recombines TRBV9 with TRBJ2-1, with D tentatively TRBD1 (6 bases). V lost 0 bases and J lost 4, with 11 bases in between. CDR3 length equals 15 residues. Germline CDR1 and CDR2: SGDLS and YYNGEE.

The rearrangement links TRBV28 to TRBJ1-2; 8 nucleotides align to TRBD1. Germline loops: CDR1 MDHEN, CDR2 SYDVKM. V dropped 4 bases and J dropped 7; count of bases not matched to a gene: 8. The CDR3 length is 14 residues. The CDR3 sequence: CASSSSWTGSGYTF. The CDR3 DNA reads as TGTGCCAGCAGTTCGTCCTGGACAGGGTCTGGCTACACCTTC.

The chain joins TRBV11-2 to TRBJ2-7; D is unresolved. This CDR3 spans 13 amino acids. In germline, CDR1 is SGHAT, CDR2 FQNNGV. The V gene lost 4 bases and the J gene lost 1 base, with 8 bases spanning the gap. This CDR3 reads CASSSVASYEQYF. CDR3 sequence (DNA): TGTGCCAGCAGCTCCGTCGCTTCCTACGAGCAGTACTTC.

V and J are TRBV6-5 and TRBJ1-2; tentative D call: TRBD1 (5 bases). Trimming removed 0 bases at V and 4 bases at J, with 9 bases between. CDR1 is MNHEY, CDR2 SVGAGI, per germline. CDR3 length equals 14 residues. CDR3 sequence reads: CASSYSGTLYGYTF. The CDR3 DNA reads TGTGCCAGCAGTTACTCGGGGACCCTCTATGGCTACACCTTC.

V usage is TRBV11-1 and J usage is TRBJ2-7; 7 nucleotides line up with TRBD1. J was trimmed by 3 bases and V by 4 bases; bases with no gene match: 12. Germline lookup yields CDR1 SGHAT and CDR2 FQDESV (reference sequence). The CDR3 contains 16 residues. CDR3 sequence: CASSSTEDRVVYEQYF. In DNA form, the CDR3 reads TGTGCCAGCAGCTCAACTGAAGACAGGGTGGTCTACGAGCAGTACTTC.

This chain connects TRBV30 to TRBJ2-3; weak D call: TRBD1 (5 bases). Germline V CDR1 and CDR2: GTSNPN, SVGIG (reference sequence). Trimming pared 0 bases from V and 4 bases from J, leaving 14 bases between. The CDR3 has 15 amino acids. The CDR3 protein is CAWSVGPGRADTQYF. The CDR3 DNA sequence: TGTGCCTGGAGTGTCGGGCCAGGGCGTGCAGATACGCAGTATTTT.

The chain combines TRBV6-5 with TRBJ1-5; no clear D. Germline V gene data show CDR1 as MNHEY and CDR2 as SVGAGI. The V gene lost 8 bases and the J gene lost 1 base, with 6 bases spanning the gap. This CDR3 has 12 residues. CDR3 nucleotide sequence: TGTGCCAGCGGGGAGAGCAATCAGCCCCAGCATTTT. This sequence encodes CASGESNQPQHF.

The chain employs TRBV7-2 and TRBJ2-6, with D maybe TRBD2 (5 bases). CDR1 SGHTA and CDR2 FQGNSA come from the germline V gene. V lost 0 bases to trimming and J lost 3 bases, with 18 bases between them. This CDR3 contains 19 residues. DNA of the CDR3: TGTGCCAGCAGCTTAGCGTTGGCAGTGGGAGCTCGTGGGGCCAACGTCCTGACTTTC. Translated, it gives CASSLALAVGARGANVLTF.

The genes are TRBV6-1 and TRBJ1-6; D not resolved. Germline CDR1 and CDR2: MNHNS and SASEGT. V was shortened by 11 bases and J by 7 bases, with 18 bases between the two germline ends. The CDR3 totals 14 residues. The CDR3 reads CALRTGSWNSPLHF. The CDR3 coding sequence is TGTGCCCTGAGGACGGGGAGTTGGAATTCACCCCTCCACTTT.

The gene calls are TRBV11-1 and TRBJ2-7; D ambiguous. This CDR3 is built from 15 residues. Germline values: CDR1 SGHAT, CDR2 FQDESV (reference sequence). Trimming took 5 bases from V and 0 from J, leaving 14 bases between them. The CDR3 protein is CASSRGRSGSYEQYF. CDR3 DNA sequence: TGTGCCAGCAGCCGTGGAAGGAGTGGCTCCTACGAGCAGTACTTC.

This clone was counted once. This chain connects TRBV11-3 to TRBJ2-1; D gene uncertain. The CDR3 runs to 12 residues. Germline V CDR1 and CDR2: SGHNT, YENEEA. Between the trimmed V and J ends, which lost 1 base and 7 bases, there was a span of 5 bases. The CDR3 spells CASSLVGNEQFF. DNA for the CDR3: TGTGCCAGCAGCTTAGTGGGGAATGAGCAGTTCTTC.

This clone has just one count. This chain joins TRBV2 and TRBJ2-5; no clear D gene. The CDR3 runs to 14 residues. Between the trimmed V and J ends, which lost 7 bases and 1 base, there was a span of 13 bases. CDR1 is SNHLY and CDR2 is FYNNEI in the germline V gene. As DNA, the CDR3 is TGTGCCAGCAAAAGGGCAGAAATCCAAGAGACCCAGTACTTC. Its translation is CASKRAEIQETQYF.

The chain links TRBV30 to TRBJ1-6; D perhaps matches TRBD1 (6 bases). From germline, CDR1 is GTSNPN and CDR2 SVGIG (reference sequence). The V end lost 3 bases, the J end lost 3 bases, and 15 bases lay between the germline ends. The CDR3 has 16 amino acids. The CDR3 nucleotides are TGTGCCTGGAGGGGGCGCCAGGGGAACTATAATTCACCCCTCCACTTT. Translating gives CAWRGRQGNYNSPLHF.

The chain uses TRBV6-1 and TRBJ1-6; D ambiguous. This CDR3 comprises 13 residues. CDR1 and CDR2 (germline): MNHNS, SASEGT. V gave up 5 bases and J gave up 5 bases, with 7 bases separating them. CDR3 in amino acids: CASSLGHNSPLHF. CDR3 coding DNA: TGTGCCAGCAGTCTGGGCCATAATTCACCCCTCCACTTT.

The rearrangement uses TRBV27 and TRBJ2-2; 7 nucleotides agree with TRBD1. Losses at the gene ends were 5 bases for V and 9 bases for J; bases not matched to a gene: 6. Germline CDR1 reads MNHEY; CDR2 reads SMNVEV (reference sequence). There are 13 residues in the CDR3. In DNA, the CDR3 is TGTGCCAGCAGTCCACAGGGGTACCGGGAGCTGTTTTTT. It codes for CASSPQGYRELFF.

V gene TRBV5-8 combines with J gene TRBJ2-3; TRBD1 or TRBD2 may be the D gene (6 bases each). V was cut by 0 bases and J by 2 bases, with 16 bases left in between. CDR1 SGHTS and CDR2 YDEGEE come from the germline V gene. CDR3 length: 17 residues. CDR3 DNA sequence: TGTGCCAGCAGCTTGGCCGGATTGGGGGGCGTCACAGATACGCAGTATTTT. Its protein product is CASSLAGLGGVTDTQYF.

The genes are TRBV5-1 and TRBJ1-1, with D unresolved. Trimming shortened V by 4 bases and J by 0 bases, and 10 bases separated the two germline ends. This CDR3 has 14 residues. Per germline, CDR1 SGHRS and CDR2 YFSETQ. The CDR3 coding sequence is TGCGCCAGCAGCCCCTCCGGTCTGAACACTGAAGCTTTCTTT. Protein product: CASSPSGLNTEAFF.

This rearrangement joins TRBV5-6 to TRBJ2-1; 9 bases are a match to TRBD1. CDR1 is SGHDT and CDR2 is YYEEEE in the germline V gene. The V and J ends lost 4 bases and 4 bases, in that order; junction bases with no gene match: 6. The length of the CDR3 is 15 residues. Here the CDR3 reads CASSQWDRDYNEQFF. The DNA for the CDR3 is TGTGCCAGCAGCCAGTGGGACAGGGATTACAATGAGCAGTTCTTC.

The genes are TRBV6-6 and TRBJ1-1, with unresolved D. CDR1 and CDR2 (germline): MNHNY, SVGAGI (reference sequence). There are 14 residues in the CDR3. V was clipped by 3 bases and J by 0 bases, with 8 bases between them. CDR3 DNA: TGTGCCAGCAGTTATCAGGCTGTGAACACTGAAGCTTTCTTT. This codes for CASSYQAVNTEAFF.

The chain links TRBV6-1 to TRBJ2-7; D is tentatively TRBD1 or TRBD2 (5 bases each). Germline lookup yields CDR1 MNHNS and CDR2 SASEGT. V lost 8 bases to trimming and J lost 0 bases, with 17 bases between them. This CDR3 is built from 15 residues. CDR3 DNA sequence: TGTGCCAGCCCCCCGGGGCAACAATCCTCCTACGAGCAGTACTTC. Translating it yields CASPPGQQSSYEQYF.

This clone was picked up a small number of times. V usage is TRBV5-6 and J usage is TRBJ1-2; the match to TRBD1 covers 7 bases. CDR3 length: 12 amino acids. Germline values: CDR1 SGHDT, CDR2 YYEEEE. The V gene end was trimmed by 0 bases and the J gene end by 8 bases; junction bases not matched to a gene: 1. The CDR3 region is CASSLDRGGYTF. The DNA for the CDR3 is TGTGCCAGCAGCTTGGACAGGGGAGGCTACACCTTC.

The chain recombines TRBV4-3 with TRBJ2-2; tentatively, D is TRBD1 or TRBD2 (5 bases each). CDR1 and CDR2 from the germline V gene are LGHNA and YSLEER. The CDR3 length is 16 residues. V shed 0 bases and J shed 5 bases, with 13 bases lying between them. The CDR3 region has the DNA TGCGCCAGCAGCCAAGATCTACTGTGGGGGACCGGGGAGCTGTTTTTT. This gives the protein CASSQDLLWGTGELFF.